This TCR beta chain was captured by sequencing in a study of cytomegalovirus exposure and HLA in healthy donors. Overall study results and limits: Analyzed later, association rates of TCRs varied across HLA loci, with DRB1 most and HLA-C fewest. Available immune exposure information covered CMV serostatus only.

Use of 60 Vbeta and 13 Jbeta primers characterized the PCR. Sequencing was performed with immunoSEQ multiplex PCR; in TCRdb, only in-frame clones are kept and a portion is missing. The table has roughly 200,000 clones, around four fifths seen once. Germline loops: CDR1 LNHDA, CDR2 SQIVND (reference sequence). The CDR3 is 14 residues long. The V segment lost 5 bases and the J segment 4 bases; nucleotides outside the gene matches: 7. Turning to this clone: Antigen: not known.

The V and J genes are TRBV19 and TRBJ1-2; 7 bases line up with TRBD1. This TCR was sampled from a man in his forties in good health and CMV-seropositive. The sequencing input was PBMCs. The CDR3 reads CASSPRQGSYGYTF. The CDR3 nucleotides read TGTGCCAGTAGTCCGCGACAGGGTAGCTATGGCTACACCTTC.